This T cell receptor beta chain emerged from a study of blood T cell repertoires in COVID-19. Clones were sequenced by immunoSEQ multiplex PCR, and TCRdb holds only the in-frame ones, with some missing. The sample has 200,000 to 300,000 clones; around 87% are singletons. Trimming pared 4 bases from V and 1 base from J, leaving 8 bases between. CDR3 length equals 14 residues. Germline V gives CDR1 PRHDT, CDR2 FYEKMQ (reference sequence). The gene calls are TRBV13 and TRBJ1-5, with D unclear. The sequenced material came from peripheral blood. The receptor's source is a woman aged 60-70 years with COVID-19, enrolled during active disease. The DNA for the CDR3 is TGTGCCAGCAGCTCGAGACTGAGCAATCAGCCCCAGCATTTT. As protein: CASSSRLSNQPQHF.